These 32 T cell receptor beta chains were all obtained from the same sample, sequenced in a study of T cell changes during pregnancy in multiple sclerosis. Assay used: immunoSEQ multiplex PCR; TCRdb lists only in-frame clones, some missing. The sample has about 47,000 clones, around 91% seen once; the top ten hold roughly 8%. The sequencing used CD8+ T cells from peripheral blood mononuclear cells, collected in the second trimester of pregnancy. The receptors stem from a female donor with multiple sclerosis, enrolled in a pregnancy study.

The chain is built from TRBV5-1 and TRBJ1-6; no clear D gene. V was shortened by 0 bases and J by 0 bases, with 7 bases between the two germline ends. The germline V gene encodes CDR1 SGHRS and CDR2 YFSETQ. The CDR3 covers 16 residues. As DNA, the CDR3 is TGCGCCAGCAGCTTGGACTTTAGCTCCTATAATTCACCCCTCCACTTT. As protein: CASSLDFSSYNSPLHF.

The chain links TRBV11-2 to TRBJ1-4, with D possibly being TRBD1 (6 bases). From germline, CDR1 is SGHAT and CDR2 FQNNGV. This CDR3 spans 12 amino acids. Trimming took off 5 bases at V and 11 bases at J, with 12 bases between the two ends. The CDR3 loop reads CASSDSQGKLFF. CDR3 DNA: TGTGCCAGCAGCGATTCACAGGGTAAACTGTTTTTT.

This clone was seen just once. This chain links TRBV25-1 with TRBJ1-2, with D uncertain. CDR3 size: 15 residues. Trimming pared 3 bases from V and 5 bases from J, leaving 16 bases between. CDR1 and CDR2 from the germline V gene are MGHDK and SYGVNS. The CDR3 DNA reads TGTGCCAGCAGTGATTATCGGGAGGAAGAGTATGGCTACACCTTC. It is translated as CASSDYREEEYGYTF.

The V call is TRBV7-9, the J call TRBJ1-1, with D tentatively TRBD1 (5 bases). With 1 base removed from V and 3 bases from J, the gap between germline ends came to 12 bases. The CDR3 has 15 residues. The germline V gene encodes CDR1 SEHNR and CDR2 FQNEAQ (reference sequence). This chain's CDR3 is CASSLVGGEDTEAFF. The DNA for the CDR3 is TGTGCCAGCAGCTTAGTAGGAGGGGAGGACACTGAAGCTTTCTTT.

The chain links TRBV19 to TRBJ2-1; the D is unclear. The CDR3 extends over 11 amino acids. Trimming cost V 5 bases and J 5 bases, with 4 bases left between them. Germline assignment: CDR1 LNHDA and CDR2 SQIVND (reference sequence). The CDR3 nucleotides are TGTGCCAGTAGTCAAAACAATGAGCAGTTCTTC. Protein: CASSQNNEQFF.

V gene TRBV9 combines with J gene TRBJ2-3; 11 bases are a match to TRBD2. The ends lost 1 base at V and 5 bases at J; junction bases unmatched: 3. The CDR3 consists of 15 residues. Germline lookup yields CDR1 SGDLS and CDR2 YYNGEE. The CDR3 DNA reads TGTGCCAGCAGCGTACTAGCGGGGGGAATAGATACGCAGTATTTT. Translated, it gives CASSVLAGGIDTQYF.

In this sample, this clone turned up a few times. The chain links TRBV6-5 to TRBJ2-1; D remains unclear. From germline, CDR1 is MNHEY and CDR2 SVGAGI. Between the trimmed V and J ends, which lost 2 bases and 7 bases, there was a span of 9 bases. This CDR3 has 13 amino acids. The CDR3 spells CASSYAAVNEQFF. CDR3 nucleotides: TGTGCCAGCAGTTACGCCGCGGTGAATGAGCAGTTCTTC.

This clone has a count of ten or more. The chain recombines TRBV15 with TRBJ2-7, with 8 bases lining up with TRBD1. The V and J ends lost 3 bases and 5 bases, in that order; junction bases with no gene match: 6. CDR1 is LNHNV and CDR2 is YYDKDF in the germline V gene (reference sequence). This CDR3 region has 14 residues. CDR3: CATSRGQESNEQYF. The CDR3 region has the DNA TGTGCCACCAGCAGGGGACAGGAAAGTAACGAGCAGTACTTC. Full variable domain (missing parts from reference TRBV15 and TRBJ2-7): DAMVIQNPRYQVTQFGKPVTLSCSQTLNHNVMYWYQQKSSQAPKLLFHYYDKDFNNEADTPDNFQSRRPNTSFCFLDIRSPGLGDTAMYLCATSRGQESNEQYFGPGTRLTVT.

V is TRBV5-1 and J is TRBJ2-7; D is possibly TRBD2 (5 bases). Germline values: CDR1 SGHRS, CDR2 YFSETQ. V lost 0 bases to trimming and J lost 1 base, with 11 bases between them. The CDR3 extends over 15 amino acids. CDR3 in DNA: TGCGCCAGCAGCTTGGGTGCTCGGGGTTCCTACGAGCAGTACTTC. It yields the protein CASSLGARGSYEQYF.

The chain recombines TRBV11-2 with TRBJ1-2; possible D gene TRBD1, 5 bases. The CDR3 spans 16 residues. Trimming cost V 3 bases and J 6 bases, with 20 bases left between them. CDR1 and CDR2 from the germline V gene are SGHAT and FQNNGV. In DNA, the CDR3 is TGTGCCAGCAGCTTGGGAGGGGTCTCCGGAATTAATGGCTACACCTTC. Amino acid sequence: CASSLGGVSGINGYTF.

The chain uses TRBV10-1 and TRBJ2-2; D might be TRBD1 (6 bases). The CDR3 extends over 15 amino acids. Germline V gene lookup returns CDR1 WNHNN and CDR2 SYGVQD (reference sequence). Trimming took 6 bases from V and 1 from J, leaving 12 bases between them. CDR3 loop: CASSRDTGNTGELFF. The DNA for the CDR3 is TGCGCCAGCAGCAGGGACACCGGGAACACCGGGGAGCTGTTTTTT.

V usage is TRBV10-3 and J usage is TRBJ2-1; 10 bases agree with TRBD2. The germline CDR1 and CDR2 sequences are ENHRY and SYGVKD. The CDR3 runs 16 residues. V gave up 4 bases and J gave up 2 bases; unmatched junction bases: 5. CDR3 bases: TGTGCCATCAGTGGTACTAGCGGGGAAACCTACAATGAGCAGTTCTTC. This codes for CAISGTSGETYNEQFF.

A few counts support this clone. V usage is TRBV29-1 and J usage is TRBJ2-7, with D perhaps TRBD2 (5 bases). The CDR3 covers 13 residues. Germline V gene sequence: CDR1 SQVTM, CDR2 ANQGSEA. Trimming stripped 6 bases from V and 4 bases from J, with 16 bases between. The chain's CDR3 is CSVYPGSGYEQYF. Here the CDR3 DNA reads TGCAGCGTCTACCCGGGTTCGGGGTACGAGCAGTACTTC.

The chain recombines TRBV7-6 with TRBJ1-5; 8 nucleotides align to TRBD1. Germline trimming cut 5 bases from V and 6 bases from J; bases unmatched to any gene: 9. The germline V gene encodes CDR1 SGHVS and CDR2 FNYEAQ. CDR3 length: 15 amino acids. In DNA form, the CDR3 reads TGTGCCAGCAGCGTAGGACAGGGTACGGGTCAGCCCCAGCATTTT. Its translation is CASSVGQGTGQPQHF.

DNA of the CDR3: TGTGCCAGCAGCGTAGACGGCGGCGTCCAAGAGACCCAGTACTTC. It specifies CASSVDGGVQETQYF. This chain joins TRBV9 and TRBJ2-5; no clear D gene. This CDR3 comprises 15 residues. Per germline, CDR1 SGDLS and CDR2 YYNGEE. The V end lost 0 bases, the J end lost 1 base, and 10 bases lay between the germline ends.

The V and J genes are TRBV7-6 and TRBJ1-6; 8 bases fit TRBD1. Germline lookup yields CDR1 SGHVS and CDR2 FNYEAQ. V dropped 5 bases and J dropped 9; count of bases not matched to a gene: 6. CDR3 length: 14 residues. The CDR3 protein is CASSTGQGGSPLHF. As DNA, the CDR3 is TGTGCCAGCAGCACCGGACAGGGAGGTTCACCCCTCCACTTT.

This rearrangement joins TRBV18 to TRBJ2-1, with 12 bases aligning to TRBD2. Germline CDR1 KGHSH, CDR2 LQKENI. V lost 0 bases and J lost 6; bases outside the gene matches: 3. The CDR3 runs to 16 residues. This chain's CDR3 is CASSPPSTSGGNEQFF. CDR3 DNA: TGTGCCAGCTCACCACCGTCGACTAGCGGGGGCAATGAGCAGTTCTTC.

The genes are TRBV2 and TRBJ1-5; 9 bases fit TRBD1. Losses at the gene ends were 8 bases for V and 5 bases for J; bases not matched to a gene: 7. CDR3 length: 14 residues. CDR1 is SNHLY and CDR2 is FYNNEI in the germline V gene. CDR3 in amino acids: CASAEGQGDQPQHF. CDR3 DNA sequence: TGTGCCAGCGCCGAGGGACAGGGAGATCAGCCCCAGCATTTT.

The chain recombines TRBV29-1 with TRBJ2-7, with D possibly being TRBD1 (6 bases). Germline values: CDR1 SQVTM, CDR2 ANQGSEA. The CDR3 runs to 14 residues. The germline V and J ends were trimmed by 0 bases and 6 bases, with 15 bases remaining between them. The CDR3 DNA follows: TGCAGCGTTGAAGAGTCCGTACAGGGCGGCGAGCAGTACTTC. Translating it yields CSVEESVQGGEQYF.

The V and J genes are TRBV29-1 and TRBJ2-2, with D tentatively TRBD1 (6 bases). The CDR3 covers 13 residues. CDR1 is SQVTM, CDR2 ANQGSEA, per germline. Trimming cost V 7 bases and J 2 bases, with 11 bases left between them. The CDR3 loop reads CSAPGQNTGELFF. The CDR3 DNA is TGCAGCGCCCCGGGACAAAACACCGGGGAGCTGTTTTTT.

The chain links TRBV5-1 to TRBJ2-2; 8 nucleotides match TRBD1. The CDR3 loop spans 15 amino acids. V lost 0 bases and J lost 5; bases outside the gene matches: 3. The germline V gene encodes CDR1 SGHRS and CDR2 YFSETQ. CDR3 sequence: CASSLVQGATGELFF. The CDR3 DNA follows: TGCGCCAGCAGCTTGGTTCAGGGGGCGACCGGGGAGCTGTTTTTT.

The chain combines TRBV6-4 with TRBJ2-3, with a weak D call TRBD2 (5 bases). In germline, CDR1 is MRHNA, CDR2 SNTAGT. V gave up 5 bases and J gave up 2 bases, with 8 bases separating them. The CDR3 spans 13 residues. The CDR3 loop is CASSSGDTDTQYF. CDR3 nucleotide sequence: TGTGCCAGCAGTTCCGGGGACACAGATACGCAGTATTTT.

V is TRBV5-6 and J is TRBJ2-5; TRBD2 aligns across 12 bases. The CDR3 totals 17 residues. Germline V lookup: CDR1 SGHDT, CDR2 YYEEEE. J gave up 5 bases and V 4 bases, and 12 bases lay outside the gene matches. The CDR3 sequence is CASSQPSGGAWGETQYF. The DNA of the CDR3 is TGTGCCAGCAGCCAACCTAGCGGGGGGGCCTGGGGCGAGACCCAGTACTTC.

A single count supports this clone. This chain uses TRBV28 with TRBJ1-6; 8 nucleotides align to TRBD1. The germline CDR1 and CDR2 sequences are MDHEN and SYDVKM. The V segment lost 4 bases and the J segment 10 bases; nucleotides outside the gene matches: 12. The CDR3 contains 16 residues. This CDR3 reads CASSSLDREVGSPLHF. In DNA, the CDR3 is TGTGCCAGCAGTTCCCTGGACAGGGAGGTAGGGTCACCCCTCCACTTT.

The rearrangement uses TRBV6-5 and TRBJ1-1; 7 bases are a match to TRBD1. The length of the CDR3 is 13 residues. Trimming at V came to 6 bases and at J to 4 bases, leaving 5 bases not matched to a gene. Germline loops: CDR1 MNHEY, CDR2 SVGAGI. The DNA for the CDR3 is TGTGCCAGCAGGGAATACAGGGGCACTGAAGCTTTCTTT. As protein: CASREYRGTEAFF.

Details on this clone: One end of the junction varies from germline; a read error may be responsible. The chain uses TRBV7-7 and TRBJ2-7, with a weak D call TRBD2 (5 bases). Looked up from germline, CDR1 is SSHAT and CDR2 is FNYEAQ (reference sequence). The CDR3 extends over 15 amino acids. CDR3 loop: CASSLRLAPTYEQYF. CDR3 nucleotide sequence: TGTGCTAGCAGCTTAAGGCTAGCTCCAACCTACGAGCAGTACTTC.

The chain links TRBV6-1 to TRBJ2-7; tentatively, D is TRBD2 (5 bases). Looked up from germline, CDR1 is MNHNS and CDR2 is SASEGT. Trimming left V 7 bases short and J 2 bases short, with 12 bases between. The CDR3 runs 13 residues. DNA of the CDR3: TGTGCCAGCATTGGAAGGGAGACCTACGAGCAGTACTTC. The encoded protein is CASIGRETYEQYF.

The chain combines TRBV11-2 with TRBJ1-1; D is unresolved. Germline CDR1 reads SGHAT; CDR2 reads FQNNGV. Trimming removed 1 base at V and 5 bases at J, with 5 bases between. CDR3 length equals 12 residues. CDR3 amino acids: CASSLAETEAFF. The CDR3 DNA is TGTGCCAGCAGCTTAGCCGAGACTGAAGCTTTCTTT.

This chain links TRBV21-1 with TRBJ1-2; the table gives TRBD1 as D, unverified against the DNA. TRBV21-1 is listed as a pseudogene. The CDR3 consists of 14 residues. The CDR3 DNA is TGTGCCACCTTACCACCAAGGGGCGACTATGGCTACACCTTC. It yields the protein CATLPPRGDYGYTF.

The chain is built from TRBV25-1 and TRBJ1-6, with a weak D call TRBD1 (5 bases). V gave up 5 bases and J gave up 7 bases, with 15 bases separating them. The CDR3 is 15 amino acids. The germline CDR1 and CDR2 sequences are MGHDK and SYGVNS. In DNA form, the CDR3 reads TGTGCCAGCAGTAATAATTGGGGCACCAATTCACCCCTCCACTTT. The encoded protein is CASSNNWGTNSPLHF. The full variable domain, completed using reference TRBV25-1 and TRBJ1-6, is EADIYQTPRYLVIGTGKKITLECSQTMGHDKMYWYQQDPGMELHLIHYSYGVNSTEKGDLSSESTVSRIRTEHFPLTLESARPSHTSQYLCASSNNWGTNSPLHFGNGTRLTVT.

A note on this clone: At one end the junction does not follow the germline gene, possibly because of a read error. The chain carries TRBV5-6 and TRBJ2-1; possibly TRBD2 for D (6 bases). CDR3 length equals 15 residues. CDR1 and CDR2 from the germline V gene are SGHDT and YYEEEE. This CDR3 is CATSSGGWGYNEQFF. Here the CDR3 DNA reads TGTGCCACCAGCAGTGGAGGGTGGGGCTACAATGAGCAGTTCTTC.

The chain has TRBV7-9 and TRBJ2-3, with D tentatively TRBD2 (5 bases). The V gene's germline CDR1 is SEHNR and CDR2 FQNEAQ (reference sequence). The CDR3 is 15 amino acids. Trimming removed 5 bases from V and 4 bases from J, with 16 bases in between. CDR3 protein: CASSLRGRFADTQYF. DNA for the CDR3: TGTGCCAGCAGCCTCCGAGGGCGTTTCGCAGATACGCAGTATTTT.